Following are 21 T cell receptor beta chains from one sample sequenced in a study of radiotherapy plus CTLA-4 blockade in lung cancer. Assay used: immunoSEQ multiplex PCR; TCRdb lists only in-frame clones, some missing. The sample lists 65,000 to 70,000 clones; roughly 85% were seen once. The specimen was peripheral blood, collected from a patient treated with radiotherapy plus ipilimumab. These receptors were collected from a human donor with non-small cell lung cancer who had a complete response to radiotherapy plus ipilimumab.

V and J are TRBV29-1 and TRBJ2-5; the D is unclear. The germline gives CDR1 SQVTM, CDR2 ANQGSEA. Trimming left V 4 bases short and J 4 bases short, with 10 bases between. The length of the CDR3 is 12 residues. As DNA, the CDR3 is TGCAGCGTTGGGGTAACCCGAGAGACCCAGTACTTC. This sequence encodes CSVGVTRETQYF.

CDR3 region: CASRGESNQPQHF. For the CDR3, the DNA is TGTGCCAGCCGGGGCGAGAGCAATCAGCCCCAGCATTTT. V usage is TRBV7-9 and J usage is TRBJ1-5; maybe TRBD1 (5 bases). The CDR3 runs 13 residues. The V and J ends lost 8 bases and 1 base respectively, with 9 bases between them. CDR1 and CDR2 from the germline V gene are SEHNR and FQNEAQ (reference sequence).

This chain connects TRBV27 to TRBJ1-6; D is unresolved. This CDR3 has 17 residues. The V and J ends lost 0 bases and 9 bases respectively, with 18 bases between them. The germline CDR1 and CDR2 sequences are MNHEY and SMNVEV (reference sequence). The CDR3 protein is CASSLSGWGGSSSPLHF. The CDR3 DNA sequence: TGTGCCAGCAGTTTATCAGGGTGGGGTGGGAGTAGTTCACCCCTCCACTTT.

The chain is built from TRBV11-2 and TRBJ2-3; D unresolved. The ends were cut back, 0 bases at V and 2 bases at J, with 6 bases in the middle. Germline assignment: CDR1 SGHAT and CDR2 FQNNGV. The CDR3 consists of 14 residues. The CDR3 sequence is CASSLEAFTDTQYF. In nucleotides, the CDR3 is TGTGCCAGCAGCTTAGAGGCGTTCACAGATACGCAGTATTTT.

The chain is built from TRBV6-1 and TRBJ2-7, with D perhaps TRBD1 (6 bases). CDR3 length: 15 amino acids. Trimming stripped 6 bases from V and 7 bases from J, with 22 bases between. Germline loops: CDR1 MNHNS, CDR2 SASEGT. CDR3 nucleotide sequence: TGTGCCAGCAGCCAAGTGTCTAGCAGGGGCCGGGAGCAGTACTTC. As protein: CASSQVSSRGREQYF.

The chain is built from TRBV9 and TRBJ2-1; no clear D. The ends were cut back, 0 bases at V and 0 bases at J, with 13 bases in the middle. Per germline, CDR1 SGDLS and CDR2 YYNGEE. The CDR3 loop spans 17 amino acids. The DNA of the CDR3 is TGTGCCAGCAGCGTAGCCCTAAGCCCCAGCTCCTACAATGAGCAGTTCTTC. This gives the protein CASSVALSPSSYNEQFF.

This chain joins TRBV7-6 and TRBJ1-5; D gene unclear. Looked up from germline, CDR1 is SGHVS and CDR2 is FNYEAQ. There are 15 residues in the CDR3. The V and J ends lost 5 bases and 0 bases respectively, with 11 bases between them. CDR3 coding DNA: TGTGCCAGCAGCGCATTTGAAGATAGCAATCAGCCCCAGCATTTT. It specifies CASSAFEDSNQPQHF.

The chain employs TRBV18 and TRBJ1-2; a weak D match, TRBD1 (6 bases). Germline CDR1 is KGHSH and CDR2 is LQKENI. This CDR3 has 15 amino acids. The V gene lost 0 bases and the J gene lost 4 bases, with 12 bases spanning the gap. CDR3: CASSPPGGMGYGYTF. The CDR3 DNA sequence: TGTGCCAGCTCACCACCCGGGGGCATGGGCTATGGCTACACCTTC.

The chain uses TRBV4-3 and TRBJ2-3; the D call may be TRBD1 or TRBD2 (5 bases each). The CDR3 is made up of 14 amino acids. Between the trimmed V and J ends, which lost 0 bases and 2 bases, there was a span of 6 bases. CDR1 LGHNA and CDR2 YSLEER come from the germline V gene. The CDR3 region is CASSQEGTTDTQYF. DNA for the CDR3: TGCGCCAGCAGCCAAGAGGGGACCACAGATACGCAGTATTTT.

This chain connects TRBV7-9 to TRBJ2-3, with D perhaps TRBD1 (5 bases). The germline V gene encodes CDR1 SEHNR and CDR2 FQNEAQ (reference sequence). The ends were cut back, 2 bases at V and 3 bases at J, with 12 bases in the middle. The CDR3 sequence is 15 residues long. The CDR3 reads CASSLIQGSTDTQYF. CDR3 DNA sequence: TGTGCCAGCAGCTTAATCCAGGGTAGTACAGATACGCAGTATTTT.

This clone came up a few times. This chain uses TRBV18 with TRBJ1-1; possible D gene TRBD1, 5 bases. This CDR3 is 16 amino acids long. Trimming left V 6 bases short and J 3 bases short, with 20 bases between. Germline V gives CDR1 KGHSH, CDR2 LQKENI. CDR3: CASSSRWGVMDTEAFF. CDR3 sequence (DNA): TGTGCCAGCTCGTCCCGGTGGGGGGTAATGGACACTGAAGCTTTCTTT.

CDR3 DNA: TGTGCCAGTAGCAGGCTCAAGCGGGGGGTTAACCCCGGCGAGCAGTACTTC. Residues: CASSRLKRGVNPGEQYF. The chain couples TRBV19 to TRBJ2-7; 9 bases are shared with TRBD2. The length of the CDR3 is 17 residues. The germline gives CDR1 LNHDA, CDR2 SQIVND (reference sequence). V dropped 6 bases and J dropped 6; count of bases not matched to a gene: 18.

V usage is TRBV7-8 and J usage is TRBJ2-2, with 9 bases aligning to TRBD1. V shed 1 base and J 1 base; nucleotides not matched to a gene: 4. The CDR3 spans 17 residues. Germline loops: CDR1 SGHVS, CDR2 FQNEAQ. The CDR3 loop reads CASSLGTGVENTGELFF. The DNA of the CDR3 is TGTGCCAGCAGCTTAGGGACAGGGGTAGAGAACACCGGGGAGCTGTTTTTT.

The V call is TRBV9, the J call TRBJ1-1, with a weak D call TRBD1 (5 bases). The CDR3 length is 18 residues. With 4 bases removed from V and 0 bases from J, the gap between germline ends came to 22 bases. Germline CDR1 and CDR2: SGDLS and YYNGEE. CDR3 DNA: TGTGCCAGCAGCCCTAGGGCTCCCGGTGGGGCCATGAACACTGAAGCTTTCTTT. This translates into CASSPRAPGGAMNTEAFF. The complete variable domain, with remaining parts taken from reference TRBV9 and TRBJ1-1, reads DSGVTQTPKHLITATGQRVTLRCSPRSGDLSVYWYQQSLDQGLQFLIQYYNGEERAKGNILERFSAQQFPDLHSELNLSSLELGDSALYFCASSPRAPGGAMNTEAFFGQGTRLTVV.

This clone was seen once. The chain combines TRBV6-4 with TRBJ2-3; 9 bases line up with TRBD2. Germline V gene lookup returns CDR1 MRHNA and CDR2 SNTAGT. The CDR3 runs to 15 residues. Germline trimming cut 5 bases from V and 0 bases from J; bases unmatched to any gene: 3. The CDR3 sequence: CASSPLAGSTDTQYF. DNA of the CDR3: TGTGCCAGCAGTCCCCTAGCGGGGAGCACAGATACGCAGTATTTT.

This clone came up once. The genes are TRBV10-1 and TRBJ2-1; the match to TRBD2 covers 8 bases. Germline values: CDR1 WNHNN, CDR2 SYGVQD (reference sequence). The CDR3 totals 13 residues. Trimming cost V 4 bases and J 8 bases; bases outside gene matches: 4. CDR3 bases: TGCGCCAGCAGTGGACCCGGGAGGGATGAGCAGTTCTTC. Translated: CASSGPGRDEQFF.

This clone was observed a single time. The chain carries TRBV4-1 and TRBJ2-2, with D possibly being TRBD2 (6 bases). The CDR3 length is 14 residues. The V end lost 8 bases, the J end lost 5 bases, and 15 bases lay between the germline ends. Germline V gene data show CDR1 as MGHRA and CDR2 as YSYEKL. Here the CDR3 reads CASAPSGATGELFF. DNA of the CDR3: TGCGCCAGCGCACCATCGGGAGCGACCGGGGAGCTGTTTTTT.

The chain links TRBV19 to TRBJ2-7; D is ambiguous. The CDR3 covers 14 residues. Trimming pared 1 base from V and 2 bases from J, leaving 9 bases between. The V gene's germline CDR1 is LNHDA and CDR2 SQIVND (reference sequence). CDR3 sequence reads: CASSIGPGPYEQYF. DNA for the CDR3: TGTGCCAGTAGTATAGGTCCGGGTCCCTACGAGCAGTACTTC. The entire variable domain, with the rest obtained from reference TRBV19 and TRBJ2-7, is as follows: DGGITQSPKYLFRKEGQNVTLSCEQNLNHDAMYWYRQDPGQGLRLIYYSQIVNDFQKGDIAEGYSVSREKKESFPLTVTSAQKNPTAFYLCASSIGPGPYEQYFGPGTRLTVT.

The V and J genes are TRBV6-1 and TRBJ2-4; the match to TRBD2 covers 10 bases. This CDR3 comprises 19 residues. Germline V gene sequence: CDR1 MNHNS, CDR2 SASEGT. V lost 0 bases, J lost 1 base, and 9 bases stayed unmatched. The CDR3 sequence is CASSEADDLAGVAKNIQYF. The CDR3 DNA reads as TGTGCCAGCAGTGAAGCGGACGATCTAGCGGGAGTCGCCAAAAACATTCAGTACTTC.

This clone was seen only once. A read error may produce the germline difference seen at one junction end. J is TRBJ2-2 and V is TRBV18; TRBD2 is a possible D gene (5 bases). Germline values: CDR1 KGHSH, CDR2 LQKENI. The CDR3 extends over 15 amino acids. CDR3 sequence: CASSPATGRTGELLF. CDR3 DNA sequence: TGTGCCAGCTCACCGGCAACCGGGCGCACCGGGGAGCTGCTTTTT.

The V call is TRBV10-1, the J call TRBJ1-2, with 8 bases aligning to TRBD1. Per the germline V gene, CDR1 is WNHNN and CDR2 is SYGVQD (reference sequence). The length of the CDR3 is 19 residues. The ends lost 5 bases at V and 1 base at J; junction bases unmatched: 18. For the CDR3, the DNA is TGCGCCAGCAGTAGACCCAACCCTTGGACAGGGCCCTTTAACTATGGCTACACCTTC. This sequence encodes CASSRPNPWTGPFNYGYTF.